The entry that follows covers one T cell receptor beta chain sequence. It was with 60 Vbeta and 13 Jbeta primers that the PCR ran. Repertoires were generated with immunoSEQ multiplex PCR, while TCRdb's copy carries only in-frame clones and drops some. The sample consists of 250,000 to 350,000 clones, approximately 80% of them appearing once. These data originate in a study of cytomegalovirus exposure and HLA in healthy donors. There are 12 residues in the CDR3. Trimming cost V 0 bases and J 6 bases, with 7 bases left between them. Germline V gene sequence: CDR1 SGHRS, CDR2 YFSETQ. This rearrangement joins TRBV5-1 to TRBJ2-7, with D hard to call. The sample was PBMCs. The receptor was isolated from a girl aged 2-15 years in good health and CMV-seronegative. The CDR3 DNA is TGCGCCAGCAGCTTGGAGCGCTCCGAGCAGTACTTC. Encoded protein: CASSLERSEQYF. The whole variable domain, remainder taken from reference TRBV5-1 and TRBJ2-7, is KAGVTQTPRYLIKTRGQQVTLSCSPISGHRSVSWYQQTPGQGLQFLFEYFSETQRNKGNFPGRFSGRQFSNSRSEMNVSTLELGDSALYLCASSLERSEQYFGPGTRLTVT.